These T cell receptor beta chains were read from a single sample in a study of spatial heterogeneity in lung cancer. TCRdb reprocessed the 5' RACE reads via MiXCR and lists one record per CDR3 protein. The sample contains about 14,000 distinct CDR3 sequences, around 3.1% of which appear only once. The sample here was lung tumor tissue, taken at surgery. Source of these receptors: a male donor with early-stage non-small cell lung cancer. CDR3s include the opening cysteine and the closing phenylalanine or tryptophan. Each record gives: CDR3 length, J gene, V gene, CDR3 protein.

14,TRBJ1-1,TRBV12-3/TRBV12-4,CASSLWGDGAEAFF
16,TRBJ1-3,TRBV12-3/TRBV12-4,CASRPPGQGTGNTIYF
16,TRBJ2-1,TRBV24-1,CATAIGSPLSYNEQFF
14,TRBJ2-7,TRBV4-3,CASSQDYRVYEQYF
12,TRBJ1-6,TRBV3-1,CASSQRDSPLHF
13,TRBJ2-5,TRBV12-3/TRBV12-4,CASRGHGGETQYF
14,TRBJ2-5,TRBV20-1,CSARTGTSAETQYF
15,TRBJ2-1,TRBV12-3/TRBV12-4,CASSFRGPPYNEQFF
14,TRBJ2-1,TRBV29-1,CSVELSGGYDEQFF
16,TRBJ2-3,TRBV5-1,CASSLGGQGGTDTQYF
15,TRBJ1-6,TRBV6-6,CASSRDRAYGSPLHF
15,TRBJ2-7,TRBV5-1,CASSSDRGTLGEQYF
17,TRBJ1-2,TRBV15,CATSAHSGDSGGDGYTF
14,TRBJ2-2,TRBV11-3,CASTRGANTGELFF
13,TRBJ1-5,TRBV7-2,CASSREFDQPQHF
15,TRBJ2-6,TRBV19,CASSRDHSGANVLTF
17,TRBJ2-5,TRBV28,CASSLMWGWSYQETQYF
14,TRBJ1-5,TRBV10-3,CAINDRGKDQPQHF
12,TRBJ1-5,TRBV12-3/TRBV12-4,CASSRGVQPQHF
15,TRBJ2-2,TRBV13,CASSLASLNTGELFF
13,TRBJ1-1,TRBV24-1,CATSDLRSTEAFF
18,TRBJ2-4,TRBV20-1,CSARGTSGGQVSKNMQYF
14,TRBJ2-2,TRBV27,CASSLRQGGGELFF
13,TRBJ1-5,TRBV12-3/TRBV12-4,CASSFTPGQPQHF
19,TRBJ1-3,TRBV29-1,CSVSFPAGTLRRSGNTIYF
18,TRBJ2-4,TRBV12-3/TRBV12-4,CASSPGLAGGLAKNIQYF
13,TRBJ1-2,TRBV12-3/TRBV12-4,CASSPDRGHGYTF
16,TRBJ2-3,TRBV19,CASSISPGQGADTQYF
15,TRBJ2-7,TRBV20-1,CSARDTETSTYEQYF
17,TRBJ1-5,TRBV5-4,CASSSEGGIGSNQPQHF
13,TRBJ2-2,TRBV20-1,CSASSGNTGELFF
15,TRBJ2-3,TRBV11-2,CASSLDGGPGDTQYF
14,TRBJ2-5,TRBV6-5,CASSYLDRQETQYF
15,TRBJ2-7,TRBV6-2/TRBV6-3,CASSLSGPGTVEQYF
15,TRBJ2-7,TRBV4-2,CASSHLSDDAYEQYF
14,TRBJ1-1,TRBV6-2/TRBV6-3,CASSYDSSEPKAFF
15,TRBJ1-6,TRBV11-3,CASNLGGQYNSPLHF
15,TRBJ2-5,TRBV9,CASSEGTGLRETQYF
14,TRBJ1-5,TRBV9,CASSVDGARQPQHF
17,TRBJ2-7,TRBV5-1,CASSSTPAGTGGNEQYF
15,TRBJ2-7,TRBV7-3,CASSLNGQSFSEQYF
14,TRBJ2-1,TRBV7-3,CASSWPGRPNEQFF
15,TRBJ1-5,TRBV5-1,CASSRDSGAGQPQHF
12,TRBJ1-2,TRBV14,CASSRNRFGYTF
15,TRBJ2-7,TRBV27,CASSLSGTSGGEQYF
15,TRBJ2-3,TRBV20-1,CSASRFESSTDTQYF
15,TRBJ2-7,TRBV4-1,CASSVRGQGIYEQYF
11,TRBJ1-6,TRBV28,CASSLMSPLHF
15,TRBJ2-1,TRBV7-2,CASTETGGGYNEQFF